Shown below are 3 T cell receptor beta chains from a single sample sequenced in a study of T cells in Graves' hyperthyroidism and ophthalmopathy. The investigators amplified TCR beta CDR3 regions from RNA transcripts. First-round RT-PCR with HTBI primers amplified the TCR CDR3 region. TCRdb used MiXCR to reprocess the multiplex PCR reads, holding one entry per CDR3 protein. This table holds 550,000 to 600,000 distinct CDR3 sequences, about half found once. Sequencing used peripheral blood or thyroid tissue (not recorded which). The receptors originated from an adult woman with Graves' disease, either hyperthyroidism or ophthalmopathy (not recorded which).

The sample holds many counts of this clonotype. This chain links TRBV6-5 with TRBJ1-3; maybe TRBD1 (5 bases). Deletions cut 5 bases from V and 4 bases from J, with 15 bases between. The CDR3 is made up of 15 amino acids. Germline assignment: CDR1 MNHEY and CDR2 SVGAGI. CDR3 nucleotides: TGTGCCAGCAGTCGCGGGGGTTCATCCGGAAACACCATATATTTT. Its translation is CASSRGGSSGNTIYF.

V and J are TRBV7-9 and TRBJ1-3; D remains ambiguous. The CDR3 is 15 residues long. V gave up 8 bases and J gave up 0 bases, with 14 bases separating them. The germline V gene has CDR1 SEHNR and CDR2 FQNEAQ (reference sequence). The CDR3 nucleotides are TGTGCCAGCGAACGACCGGGGTTCTCTGGAAACACCATATATTTT. Translating it yields CASERPGFSGNTIYF.

The rearrangement joins TRBV10-1 to TRBJ2-7; 13 bases agree with TRBD2. The CDR3 is 17 amino acids. J lost 2 bases, V lost 4 bases, and 8 bases had no gene match. CDR1 is WNHNN and CDR2 is SYGVQD in the germline V gene (reference sequence). CDR3 coding DNA: TGCGCCAGCAGTGGTCAAGGGACTAGCGGGAACCCCTACGAGCAGTACTTC. This encodes CASSGQGTSGNPYEQYF.